Below, 10 T cell receptor beta chains from the same sample are listed, as sequenced in a study of CD8 T cells in Susac syndrome. An amount of RNA that ranged from about 0.45 to 1 ug was reverse transcribed with random hexamers. TCRdb re-derived calls from the immunoSEQ multiplex PCR reads in MiXCR, one entry per CDR3 protein. This sample has 300,000 or so distinct CDR3 sequences, with 92% found just once. Sequenced: CD4+ T cells from PBMCs. The receptor set was obtained from a human donor with multiple sclerosis.

A single count supports this clonotype. The genes are TRBV29-1 and TRBJ2-7; TRBD1 matches 12 bases. Germline CDR1 SQVTM, CDR2 ANQGSEA. The J segment lost 3 bases and the V segment lost 7 bases, leaving 7 bases of the junction unmatched. CDR3 length: 14 amino acids. CDR3 coding DNA: TGCAGCGCTCGGAGGGACAGGGGGCACTACGAGCAGTACTTC. This translates into CSARRDRGHYEQYF.

This rearrangement joins TRBV5-1 to TRBJ1-1; D is ambiguous. The V and J ends lost 4 bases and 3 bases respectively, with 16 bases between them. The CDR3 has 15 amino acids. Looked up from germline, CDR1 is SGHRS and CDR2 is YFSETQ. CDR3 region: CASSTDRPGDTEAFF. The CDR3, as DNA: TGCGCCAGCAGCACGGACCGGCCCGGGGACACTGAAGCTTTCTTT. Full variable domain (missing parts from reference TRBV5-1 and TRBJ1-1): KAGVTQTPRYLIKTRGQQVTLSCSPISGHRSVSWYQQTPGQGLQFLFEYFSETQRNKGNFPGRFSGRQFSNSRSEMNVSTLELGDSALYLCASSTDRPGDTEAFFGQGTRLTVV.

The V call is TRBV20-1, the J call TRBJ1-2; no reliable D call. Germline V gene lookup returns CDR1 DFQATT and CDR2 SNEGSKA (reference sequence). Trimming left V 4 bases short and J 2 bases short, with 5 bases between. The CDR3 spans 11 residues. CDR3 sequence reads: CSATENYGYTF. The CDR3 DNA reads TGCAGTGCTACAGAGAACTATGGCTACACCTTC.

The V call is TRBV29-1, the J call TRBJ2-2; D uncertain. Per germline, CDR1 SQVTM and CDR2 ANQGSEA. Trimming removed 3 bases from V and 1 base from J, with 0 bases in between. This CDR3 spans 11 amino acids. The CDR3 loop reads CSVENTGELFF. In nucleotides, the CDR3 is TGCAGCGTTGAGAACACCGGGGAGCTGTTTTTT.

The V call is TRBV5-6, the J call TRBJ1-2, with D hard to call. This CDR3 has 17 residues. The V gene's germline CDR1 is SGHDT and CDR2 YYEEEE. Trimming removed 2 bases at V and 0 bases at J, with 17 bases between. The DNA for the CDR3 is TGTGCCAGCAGCTTCGGAGGTTGGGGAAGGGCTAACTATGGCTACACCTTC. Its protein product is CASSFGGWGRANYGYTF.

The chain recombines TRBV3-1 with TRBJ2-7; D gene unclear. The CDR3 consists of 11 residues. CDR1 is LGHDT, CDR2 YNNKEL, per germline (reference sequence). Trimming took 1 base from V and 2 from J, leaving 0 bases between them. CDR3: CASSQAYEQYF. Here the CDR3 DNA reads TGTGCCAGCAGCCAAGCCTACGAGCAGTACTTC.

The rearrangement joins TRBV19 to TRBJ2-5; D is uncertain. Germline V gives CDR1 LNHDA, CDR2 SQIVND (reference sequence). V lost 3 bases and J 5 bases, leaving 10 bases between the germline ends. The CDR3 runs to 13 residues. CDR3 region: CASSIGARETQYF. CDR3 sequence (DNA): TGTGCCAGTAGTATCGGAGCGAGGGAGACCCAGTACTTC.

This sequence joins TRBV6-2 or TRBV6-3 and TRBJ2-3; D might be TRBD2 (6 bases). The V end was cut by 3 bases, the J end by 7 bases, with 17 bases between. This CDR3 spans 15 amino acids. Per the germline V gene, CDR1 is MNHEY and CDR2 is SVGEGT. The CDR3 DNA reads TGTGCCAGCAGTTATCGGGAGCCGACGAGGAATACGCAGTATTTT. Residues: CASSYREPTRNTQYF.

The CDR3 is CAWRPTGQGARGYTF. DNA for the CDR3: TGTGCCTGGAGGCCTACGGGACAGGGGGCGCGGGGCTACACCTTC. This chain joins TRBV30 and TRBJ1-2, with TRBD1 matching 12 bases. Germline assignment: CDR1 GTSNPN and CDR2 SVGIG (reference sequence). The junction had 10 bases not matched to a gene; V was cut back by 3 bases and J by 8 bases. This CDR3 comprises 15 residues.

The rearrangement links TRBV3-1 to TRBJ1-2; D is unresolved. The germline CDR1 and CDR2 sequences are LGHDT and YNNKEL (reference sequence). V lost 5 bases to trimming and J lost 9 bases, with 16 bases between them. The CDR3 extends over 13 amino acids. CDR3 sequence reads: CASSYPSGFSYTF. In DNA form, the CDR3 reads TGTGCCAGCAGCTACCCGTCCGGGTTCAGCTACACCTTC.